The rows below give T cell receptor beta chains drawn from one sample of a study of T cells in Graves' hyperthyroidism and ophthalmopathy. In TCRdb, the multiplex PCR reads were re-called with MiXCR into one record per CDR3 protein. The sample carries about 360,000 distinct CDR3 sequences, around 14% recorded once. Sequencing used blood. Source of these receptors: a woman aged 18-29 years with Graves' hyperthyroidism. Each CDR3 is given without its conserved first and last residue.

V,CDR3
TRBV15,ATSPSSGGEQF
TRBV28,ASSLLGPRGDTQY
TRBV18,ASSARESTGELF
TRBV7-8,ASSLGSLPEQY
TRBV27,ASHRQGAAEQY
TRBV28,ASTLGQPSSPLH
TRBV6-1,ASRKGTTGELF
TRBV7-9,ASSLATESGYT
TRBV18,ASSPPSGSSHEQY
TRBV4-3,ASSQIGDTQY
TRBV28,ASSLAAGISLGYT
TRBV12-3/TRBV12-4,ASSLSGRSYEQY
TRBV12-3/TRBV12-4,ASSPGATNEKLF
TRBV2,ASSEVYGDSPLH
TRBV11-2,ASRPRTGAYEQY
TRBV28,AIQVTSDQPQH
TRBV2,ASSGHNQPQH
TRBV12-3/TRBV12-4,ASSMEREGTSVDTQY
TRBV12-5,ASGLEPDRANGQTQY
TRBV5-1,ASSLEAAISTDTQY